This T cell receptor beta chain appears in the sequencing data of a study of control samples from healthy donors and cancer patients. This CDR3 comprises 14 residues. Unmatched junction bases numbered 5, after V lost 6 bases and J lost 3 bases. Germline CDR1 is WSHSY and CDR2 is SAAADI. Libraries were prepared by immunoSEQ multiplex PCR; TCRdb keeps only in-frame clonotypes and omits some of them. The sample gives approximately 85,000 clones, about 89% of which show up once; about 7.6% is in the top ten. The chain couples TRBV10-2 to TRBJ2-7; 10 positions agree with TRBD1. The source is a woman aged 55-75 years in good health. Sequences were obtained from blood. The CDR3 here is CASRSRDRGYEQYF. For the CDR3, the DNA is TGCGCCAGCAGGAGCCGGGACAGGGGCTACGAGCAGTACTTC.